This T cell receptor (beta chain) derives from a study of T-cell reconstitution after alpha-beta-depleted transplantation in children. Molecular barcoding with unique molecular identifiers was used for the TCRbeta library. From the PCR reads, TCRdb called clonotypes with MiXCR, one entry per CDR3 protein. The data hold some 390,000 distinct CDR3 sequences, with around 21% observed a single time. This clonotype was obtained from a human donor who donated a stem cell graft to a child with acute myeloid leukemia. The specimen comprised PBMCs from the stem cell graft donor, sampled from the stem cell graft.

This CDR3 reads CAISEYQNTEAFF. The CDR3 DNA reads as TGTGCCATCAGTGAGTACCAAAACACTGAAGCTTTCTTT. J is TRBJ1-1 and V is TRBV10-3; no clear D gene. Germline CDR1 reads ENHRY; CDR2 reads SYGVKD. This CDR3 spans 13 amino acids. V lost 1 base to trimming and J lost 2 bases, with 5 bases between them.